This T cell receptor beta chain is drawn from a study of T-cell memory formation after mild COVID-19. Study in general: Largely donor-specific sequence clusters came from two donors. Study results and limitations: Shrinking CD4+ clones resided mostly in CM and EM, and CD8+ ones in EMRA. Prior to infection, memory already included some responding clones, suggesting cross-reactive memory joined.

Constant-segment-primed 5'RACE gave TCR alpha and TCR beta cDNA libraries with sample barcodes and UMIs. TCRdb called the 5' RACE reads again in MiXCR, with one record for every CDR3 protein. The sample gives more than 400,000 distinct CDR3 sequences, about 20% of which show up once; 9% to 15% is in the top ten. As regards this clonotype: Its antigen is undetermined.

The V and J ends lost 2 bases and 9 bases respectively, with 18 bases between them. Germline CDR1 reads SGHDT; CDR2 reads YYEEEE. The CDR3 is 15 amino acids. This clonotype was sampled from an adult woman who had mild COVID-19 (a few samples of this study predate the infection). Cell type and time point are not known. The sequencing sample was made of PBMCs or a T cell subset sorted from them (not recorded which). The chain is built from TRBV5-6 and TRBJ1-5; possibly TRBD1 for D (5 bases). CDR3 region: CASSFGGPIQGPQHF. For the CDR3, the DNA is TGTGCCAGCAGCTTCGGCGGGCCTATCCAGGGGCCCCAGCATTTT. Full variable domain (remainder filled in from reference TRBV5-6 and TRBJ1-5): DAGVTQSPTHLIKTRGQQVTLRCSPKSGHDTVSWYQQALGQGPQFIFQYYEEEERQRGNFPDRFSGHQFPNYSSELNVNALLLGDSALYLCASSFGGPIQGPQHFGDGTRLSIL.